The 20 T cell receptor beta chains below were found in one sample sequenced in a study of blood T cell repertoires in COVID-19 (dated by TCRdb to the early 2020s). Library preparation used the immunoSEQ multiplex PCR assay. In its TCRdb copy, this immuneACCESS table keeps in-frame sequences only and misses some clones. Where compared with another copy, unresolved V genes explain less than half of these, and the others have no known cause. This sample is represented by roughly 81,000 clones; 70% to 90% of them were singletons. The ten largest clones represent approximately 8% of the sample. The sequencing sample was made of peripheral blood. These TCRs come from a man under 40 with acute or convalescent COVID-19.

This chain links TRBV4-1 with TRBJ2-4, with unresolved D. This CDR3 has 18 amino acids. V was cut by 3 bases and J by 7 bases, with 25 bases left in between. CDR1 and CDR2 (germline): MGHRA, YSYEKL. The CDR3 bases are TGCGCCAGCAGCCATGCCCAGGCAGGTCTCACCCTTGGGAACATTCAGTACTTC. This gives the protein CASSHAQAGLTLGNIQYF.

The chain employs TRBV27 and TRBJ2-7; weak D call: TRBD2 (6 bases). Germline V lookup: CDR1 MNHEY, CDR2 SMNVEV (reference sequence). The CDR3 loop spans 14 amino acids. V lost 5 bases and J 1 base, leaving 12 bases between the germline ends. The CDR3 is CASSPTRMSYEQYF. The CDR3 nucleotides read TGTGCCAGCAGTCCGACTAGAATGTCCTACGAGCAGTACTTC.

V is TRBV27 and J is TRBJ1-4, with a tentative D call TRBD1 (5 bases). CDR3 length: 15 amino acids. Germline-derived CDR1 and CDR2 are MNHEY and SMNVEV (reference sequence). V was shortened by 5 bases and J by 0 bases, with 10 bases between the two germline ends. CDR3 residues: CASSPSGATNEKLFF. CDR3 sequence (DNA): TGTGCCAGCAGTCCTTCGGGGGCAACTAATGAAAAACTGTTTTTT.

The rearrangement uses TRBV15 and TRBJ2-3; 8 bases fit TRBD2. Germline lookup yields CDR1 LNHNV and CDR2 YYDKDF (reference sequence). V lost 0 bases and J lost 9; bases outside the gene matches: 14. CDR3 length: 17 amino acids. This CDR3 is CATSRDRDSGTPGTQYF. The DNA of the CDR3 is TGTGCCACCAGCAGAGATCGGGATAGCGGGACCCCAGGGACGCAGTATTTT.

The chain links TRBV6-1 to TRBJ2-3; 7 bases line up with TRBD2. The CDR3 length is 16 residues. Germline CDR1 and CDR2: MNHNS and SASEGT. The ends lost 3 bases at V and 5 bases at J; junction bases unmatched: 11. The CDR3 here is CASSEGLLLAVDTQYF. The CDR3 coding sequence is TGTGCCAGCAGTGAGGGACTACTTCTAGCGGTAGATACGCAGTATTTT.

The chain combines TRBV20-1 with TRBJ2-7, with D possibly TRBD2 on 5 matching bases. Germline V gene lookup returns CDR1 DFQATT and CDR2 SNEGSKA (reference sequence). The CDR3 extends over 10 amino acids. V dropped 5 bases and J dropped 6 bases, with 8 bases sitting between them. The CDR3 is CSAAAAEQYF. CDR3 bases: TGCAGTGCTGCAGCGGCCGAGCAGTACTTC.

The gene calls are TRBV7-6 and TRBJ2-7; D is possibly TRBD2 (5 bases). The CDR3 has 12 amino acids. Germline loops: CDR1 SGHVS, CDR2 FNYEAQ. Trimming left V 5 bases short and J 7 bases short, with 12 bases between. The CDR3 region is CASSLSPGEQYF. In nucleotides, the CDR3 is TGTGCCAGCAGCCTATCCCCGGGGGAGCAGTACTTC.

The gene calls are TRBV27 and TRBJ2-5; weak D call: TRBD1 (6 bases). The germline CDR1 and CDR2 sequences are MNHEY and SMNVEV (reference sequence). Trimming took 4 bases from V and 1 from J, leaving 10 bases between them. The length of the CDR3 is 14 residues. CDR3 loop: CASSSDSFQETQYF. The CDR3 DNA is TGTGCCAGCAGTTCGGACAGCTTCCAAGAGACCCAGTACTTC.

The chain carries TRBV4-1 and TRBJ1-2; 7 positions agree with TRBD1. Per the germline V gene, CDR1 is MGHRA and CDR2 is YSYEKL. The ends lost 4 bases at V and 4 bases at J; junction bases unmatched: 21. The CDR3 has 19 residues. The CDR3 reads CASSRLPNREGAYSYGYTF. The CDR3 coding sequence is TGCGCCAGCAGCCGACTACCGAACCGTGAGGGGGCATATAGCTATGGCTACACCTTC.

The V and J genes are TRBV3-1 (or the pseudogene TRBV3-2) and TRBJ2-7, with 7 bases lining up with TRBD2. Trimming removed 7 bases from V and 6 bases from J; junction bases left unmatched: 15. The CDR3 runs to 15 residues. Germline-derived CDR1 and CDR2 are LGHDT and YNNKEL (reference sequence). This CDR3 is CASTPYGTTPSEQYF. The CDR3 DNA reads TGTGCCAGCACCCCATACGGGACTACTCCTTCCGAGCAGTACTTC.

The sample holds a few counts of this clone. J is TRBJ1-1 and V is TRBV10-3; D unclear. The CDR3 has 12 amino acids. From germline, CDR1 is ENHRY and CDR2 SYGVKD. Trimming shortened V by 8 bases and J by 0 bases, and 7 bases separated the two germline ends. The DNA of the CDR3 is TGTGCCATCCGGGGTATGAACACTGAAGCTTTCTTT. It translates to CAIRGMNTEAFF.

V and J are TRBV10-3 and TRBJ2-3, with a possible D match to TRBD2 (5 bases). The CDR3 covers 11 residues. Germline loops: CDR1 ENHRY, CDR2 SYGVKD. V gave up 10 bases and J gave up 4 bases, with 9 bases separating them. For the CDR3, the DNA is TGTGCCACCGGACTTGCAGATACGCAGTATTTT. Its protein product is CATGLADTQYF.

The genes are TRBV6-4 and TRBJ2-1; TRBD2 aligns across 9 bases. The CDR3 covers 13 residues. Germline assignment: CDR1 MRHNA and CDR2 SNTAGT. J lost 9 bases, V lost 5 bases, and 5 bases had no gene match. The DNA for the CDR3 is TGTGCCAGCAGTATAGGCGGGAGGGGTGAGCAGTTCTTC. Protein sequence: CASSIGGRGEQFF.

This clone was counted once. The V gene is TRBV6-4, the J gene TRBJ2-4, with D possibly TRBD2 on 5 matching bases. V was cut by 7 bases and J by 0 bases, with 10 bases left in between. Germline values: CDR1 MRHNA, CDR2 SNTAGT. The CDR3 totals 14 residues. CDR3 region: CASTVRGAKNIQYF. DNA for the CDR3: TGTGCCAGCACCGTCCGGGGAGCCAAAAACATTCAGTACTTC.

The chain recombines TRBV29-1 with TRBJ1-6, with 9 bases aligning to TRBD1. The CDR3 is 15 residues long. Per germline, CDR1 SQVTM and CDR2 ANQGSEA. J was trimmed by 0 bases and V by 6 bases; bases with no gene match: 3. The CDR3 nucleotides read TGCAGCGTGCGGGACAGGGACTCCTATAATTCACCCCTCCACTTT. Translating it yields CSVRDRDSYNSPLHF.

This chain joins TRBV6-5 and TRBJ2-2, with a weak D call TRBD1 (5 bases). Looked up from germline, CDR1 is MNHEY and CDR2 is SVGAGI. This CDR3 region has 14 residues. Trimming took 2 bases from V and 2 from J, leaving 6 bases between them. The CDR3 DNA reads TGTGCCAGCAGTTACAGGGGTAACACCGGGGAGCTGTTTTTT. It translates to CASSYRGNTGELFF.

CDR3 residues: CASTPVRTSGRARETQYF. CDR3 bases: TGTGCCAGCACCCCGGTCCGGACTAGCGGGAGGGCCCGGGAGACCCAGTACTTC. The chain carries TRBV5-5 and TRBJ2-5, with 15 bases matching TRBD2. Losses at the gene ends were 6 bases for V and 5 bases for J; bases not matched to a gene: 14. Germline-derived CDR1 and CDR2 are SGHKS and YYEKEE (reference sequence). The CDR3 covers 18 residues.

The V call is TRBV20-1, the J call TRBJ2-6; D is perhaps TRBD1 (6 bases). This CDR3 has 21 amino acids. Germline V gives CDR1 DFQATT, CDR2 SNEGSKA (reference sequence). Trimming pared 3 bases from V and 12 bases from J, leaving 39 bases between. The CDR3, as DNA: TGCAGTGCTAGTTTGGGTCCGGGGTCCCTTGAACCAGCAGGGGTTGAGTGCGTCCTGACTTTC. Its protein is CSASLGPGSLEPAGVECVLTF.

The chain has TRBV7-3 and TRBJ2-5, with 9 bases aligning to TRBD1. CDR3 length equals 14 residues. The junction had 4 bases not matched to a gene; V was cut back by 4 bases and J by 4 bases. Per the germline V gene, CDR1 is SGHTA and CDR2 is FQGTGA. Here the CDR3 DNA reads TGTGCCAGCAGCTCCACAGGGGGCAGAGAGACCCAGTACTTC. This codes for CASSSTGGRETQYF.

The chain combines TRBV27 with TRBJ2-1; TRBD2 matches 14 bases. Per germline, CDR1 MNHEY and CDR2 SMNVEV (reference sequence). The CDR3 loop spans 17 amino acids. Trimming cost V 4 bases and J 8 bases; bases outside gene matches: 10. CDR3 coding DNA: TGTGCCAGCAGTTCCCGGACTAGCGGGAGGTTGGGGTATGAGCAGTTCTTC. Its translation is CASSSRTSGRLGYEQFF.